Below, one TCR beta chain is given with its context. The antigen is undetermined. The junction and the germline gene differ at one end; a read error may be behind it. The data are from a study of Tregs in tolerant kidney transplant recipients. Clones were read by immunoSEQ multiplex PCR, and TCRdb kept only the in-frame ones, dropping some. The data show around 63,000 clones, around 85% seen once. Broader study findings: Findings come from small patient numbers and require larger validation.

The starting material was Tregs from blood, obtained before the transplant. This sequence was found in a human donor who received a combined kidney and bone marrow transplant.

The CDR3 DNA is TGTGCCAGCAGCGAATCTAGCAGAGATACGCAGTATTTT. This translates into CASSESSRDTQYF. The chain has TRBV9 and TRBJ2-3; a possible D gene is TRBD2 (5 bases). Germline CDR1 reads SGDLS; CDR2 reads YYNGEE. The CDR3 runs to 13 residues.